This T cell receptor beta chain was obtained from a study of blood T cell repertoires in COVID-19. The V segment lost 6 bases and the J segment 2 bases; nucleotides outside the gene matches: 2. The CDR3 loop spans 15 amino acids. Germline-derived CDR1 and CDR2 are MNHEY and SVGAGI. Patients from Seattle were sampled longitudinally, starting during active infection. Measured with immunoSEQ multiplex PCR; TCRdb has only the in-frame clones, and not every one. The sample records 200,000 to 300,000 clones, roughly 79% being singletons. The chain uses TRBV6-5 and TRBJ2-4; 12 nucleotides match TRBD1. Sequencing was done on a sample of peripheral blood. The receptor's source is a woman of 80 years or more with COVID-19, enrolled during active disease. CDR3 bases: TGTGCCAGCAGGGGACAGGGGGCGTCCAAAAACATTCAGTACTTC. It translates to CASRGQGASKNIQYF.